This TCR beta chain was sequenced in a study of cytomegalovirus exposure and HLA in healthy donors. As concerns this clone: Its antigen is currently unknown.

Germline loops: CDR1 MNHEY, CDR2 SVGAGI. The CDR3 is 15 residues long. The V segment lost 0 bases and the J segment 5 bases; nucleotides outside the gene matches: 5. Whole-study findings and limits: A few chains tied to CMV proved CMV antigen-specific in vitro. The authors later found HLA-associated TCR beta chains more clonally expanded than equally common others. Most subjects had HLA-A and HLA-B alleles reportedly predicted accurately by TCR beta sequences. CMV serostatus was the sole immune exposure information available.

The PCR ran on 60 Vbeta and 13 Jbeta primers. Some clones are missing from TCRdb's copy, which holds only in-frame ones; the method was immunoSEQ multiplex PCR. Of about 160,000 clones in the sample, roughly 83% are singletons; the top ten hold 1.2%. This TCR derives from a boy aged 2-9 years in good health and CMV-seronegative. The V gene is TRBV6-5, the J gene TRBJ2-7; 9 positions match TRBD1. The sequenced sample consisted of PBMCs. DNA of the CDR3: TGTGCCAGCAGTTACTCTGGACAGGGGACCCACGAGCAGTACTTC. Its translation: CASSYSGQGTHEQYF.